These 32 T cell receptor beta chains were sequenced from one sample in a study of cytomegalovirus exposure and HLA in healthy donors. 13 Jbeta primers and 60 Vbeta primers were used for the PCR. Generated by immunoSEQ multiplex PCR, the TCRdb table keeps only in-frame clones and is missing some. The sample lists about 160,000 clones, 60% to 80% seen once, with roughly 1.5% in the top ten. The sequenced sample was PBMCs. The source is a woman aged 25 to 39 in good health and CMV-seronegative.

The V call is TRBV5-1, the J call TRBJ2-1, with 8 bases aligning to TRBD2. The trim removed 2 bases at V and 4 bases at J, leaving 5 bases unmatched. CDR1 is SGHRS and CDR2 is YFSETQ in the germline V gene. The CDR3 is 15 amino acids. CDR3 sequence: CASSFVAGPYNEQFF. CDR3 nucleotide sequence: TGCGCCAGCAGCTTTGTAGCGGGACCTTACAATGAGCAGTTCTTC.

The rearrangement joins TRBV14 to TRBJ1-1; 10 positions agree with TRBD1. CDR1 SGHDN and CDR2 FVKESK come from the germline V gene. The CDR3 has 13 amino acids. The V segment lost 4 bases and the J segment 11 bases; nucleotides outside the gene matches: 7. CDR3 in amino acids: CASSPGDRGSAFF. The CDR3 DNA is TGTGCCAGCAGCCCCGGGGACAGGGGCTCGGCTTTCTTT. The variable domain in full, completed from reference TRBV14 and TRBJ1-1, reads EAGVTQFPSHSVIEKGQTVTLRCDPISGHDNLYWYRRVMGKEIKFLLHFVKESKQDESGMPNNRFLAERTGGTYSTLKVQPAELEDSGVYFCASSPGDRGSAFFGQGTRLTVV.

This chain links TRBV5-4 with TRBJ1-4; possibly TRBD1 for D (6 bases). The CDR3 has 14 amino acids. The V gene lost 0 bases and the J gene lost 8 bases, with 11 bases spanning the gap. Germline assignment: CDR1 SGHNT and CDR2 YYREEE (reference sequence). CDR3: CASSLEQGREKLFF. The CDR3 DNA reads as TGTGCCAGCAGCTTGGAACAGGGTCGGGAAAAACTGTTTTTT.

This rearrangement joins TRBV5-1 to TRBJ2-1, with 9 bases fitting TRBD2. V was pared by 0 bases and J by 9 bases, with 4 bases of the junction left unmatched. Per germline, CDR1 SGHRS and CDR2 YFSETQ. CDR3 length: 14 amino acids. DNA of the CDR3: TGCGCCAGCAGCTTGGCCTTAGCGGGGGTTGAGCAGTTCTTC. As protein: CASSLALAGVEQFF.

The rearrangement uses TRBV5-6 and TRBJ2-1; 7 bases are shared with TRBD1. Germline V lookup: CDR1 SGHDT, CDR2 YYEEEE. V shed 0 bases and J 6 bases; nucleotides not matched to a gene: 6. The CDR3 loop spans 15 amino acids. This chain's CDR3 is CASSLAQGKGNEQFF. CDR3 nucleotide sequence: TGTGCCAGCAGCTTGGCACAGGGGAAGGGCAATGAGCAGTTCTTC.

The rearrangement uses TRBV4-1 and TRBJ1-2; D gene unclear. CDR1 is MGHRA and CDR2 is YSYEKL in the germline V gene. This CDR3 has 15 amino acids. V lost 2 bases, J lost 8 bases, and 18 bases lay in between. The CDR3 sequence is CASSQILTAFGGYTF. The CDR3 bases are TGCGCCAGCAGCCAAATCCTTACCGCCTTCGGGGGCTACACCTTC.

The chain recombines TRBV19 with TRBJ1-2; the D gene is possibly TRBD1 (5 bases). This CDR3 contains 16 residues. V dropped 1 base and J dropped 3 bases, with 15 bases sitting between them. CDR1 LNHDA and CDR2 SQIVND come from the germline V gene (reference sequence). The CDR3 bases are TGTGCCAGTAGTATAGGTGGGACTAGAACTCACTATGGCTACACCTTC. It yields the protein CASSIGGTRTHYGYTF.

The chain combines TRBV29-1 with TRBJ1-2; D gene uncertain. V shed 4 bases and J shed 8 bases, with 14 bases lying between them. In germline, CDR1 is SQVTM, CDR2 ANQGSEA. This CDR3 has 12 amino acids. The CDR3: CSVGGSFLGYTF. CDR3 nucleotide sequence: TGCAGCGTTGGAGGGAGTTTCTTGGGCTACACCTTC.

This clone was found a few times. The chain carries TRBV19 and TRBJ1-4; D gene ambiguous. CDR3 length: 15 amino acids. Trimming left V 3 bases short and J 3 bases short, with 11 bases between. Germline CDR1 reads LNHDA; CDR2 reads SQIVND (reference sequence). The CDR3 spells CASSIQRAANEKLFF. As DNA, the CDR3 is TGTGCCAGTAGTATTCAGCGGGCGGCTAATGAAAAACTGTTTTTT.

Here the CDR3 DNA reads TGTGCCAGCAGCCCCGGGACAGGGCACTATGGCTACACCTTC. It codes for CASSPGTGHYGYTF. V and J are TRBV5-4 and TRBJ1-2, with TRBD1 matching over 9 bases. With V trimmed by 4 bases and J by 3 bases, 4 bases remained unmatched. The CDR3 covers 14 residues. Germline CDR1 reads SGHNT; CDR2 reads YYREEE (reference sequence). The variable domain in full, with the rest retrieved from reference TRBV5-4 and TRBJ1-2, is ETGVTQSPTHLIKTRGQQVTLRCSSQSGHNTVSWYQQALGQGPQFIFQYYREEENGRGNFPPRFSGLQFPNYSSELNVNALELDDSALYLCASSPGTGHYGYTFGSGTRLTVV.

This clone was detected only a few times. This chain connects TRBV7-3 to TRBJ2-5; 11 positions agree with TRBD2. CDR1 and CDR2 from the germline V gene are SGHTA and FQGTGA. The CDR3 loop spans 16 amino acids. The J segment lost 5 bases and the V segment lost 1 base, leaving 6 bases of the junction unmatched. In DNA, the CDR3 is TGTGCCAGCAGCTTAATAGCTAGCGGGGGGTATGAGACCCAGTACTTC. Translation gives CASSLIASGGYETQYF.

The chain recombines TRBV5-4 with TRBJ2-7, with D possibly TRBD1 on 6 matching bases. This CDR3 is 13 amino acids long. Looked up from germline, CDR1 is SGHNT and CDR2 is YYREEE (reference sequence). Trimming stripped 10 bases from V and 2 bases from J, with 16 bases between. CDR3 sequence reads: CAWGMTGTYEQYF. DNA of the CDR3: TGTGCCTGGGGCATGACAGGCACCTACGAGCAGTACTTC.

The rearrangement uses TRBV7-7 and TRBJ2-5; TRBD2 aligns across 8 bases. The CDR3 runs 14 residues. Trimming cost V 3 bases and J 8 bases; bases outside gene matches: 8. Germline CDR1 SSHAT, CDR2 FNYEAQ (reference sequence). CDR3 nucleotide sequence: TGTGCCAGCAGCTTGAGTAACGGGGGGGCAACCCAGTACTTC. Protein: CASSLSNGGATQYF. The entire variable domain, with the rest obtained from reference TRBV7-7 and TRBJ2-5, is as follows: GAGVSQSPRYKVTKRGQDVTLRCDPISSHATLYWYQQALGQGPEFLTYFNYEAQPDKSGLPSDRFSAERPEGSISTLTIQRTEQRDSAMYRCASSLSNGGATQYFGPGTRLLVL.

V usage is TRBV5-4 and J usage is TRBJ1-2, with 8 bases matching TRBD1. The germline CDR1 and CDR2 sequences are SGHNT and YYREEE (reference sequence). The V segment lost 4 bases and the J segment 6 bases; nucleotides outside the gene matches: 8. The CDR3 is made up of 14 amino acids. CDR3 region: CASSGMDREDGYTF. DNA of the CDR3: TGTGCCAGCAGCGGGATGGACAGGGAGGATGGCTACACCTTC.

This chain connects TRBV11-2 to TRBJ1-1; 8 positions match TRBD1. This CDR3 comprises 16 residues. Germline V gene sequence: CDR1 SGHAT, CDR2 FQNNGV. V was clipped by 2 bases and J by 5 bases; unmatched bases: 10. The CDR3 here is CASSLRRGRGLTEAFF. DNA for the CDR3: TGTGCCAGCAGCTTACGCCGGGGCAGGGGGCTTACTGAAGCTTTCTTT.

The rearrangement links TRBV28 to TRBJ1-2; possible D gene TRBD1, 6 bases. The CDR3 sequence is 16 residues long. Germline assignment: CDR1 MDHEN and CDR2 SYDVKM. The V end was cut by 4 bases, the J end by 10 bases, with 25 bases between. In nucleotides, the CDR3 is TGTGCCAGCAGTTCCTCGACGATCGACAGGAGAGGCGACTACACCTTC. Protein sequence: CASSSSTIDRRGDYTF.

The chain uses TRBV28 and TRBJ2-7; D may be TRBD1 (5 bases). Trimming removed 6 bases at V and 1 base at J, with 22 bases between. CDR1 and CDR2 (germline): MDHEN, SYDVKM. There are 17 residues in the CDR3. Here the CDR3 reads CASSPLVETVPSYEQYF. In DNA form, the CDR3 reads TGTGCCAGCAGCCCCTTGGTGGAGACAGTCCCTTCCTACGAGCAGTACTTC.

J is TRBJ1-4 and V is TRBV5-1; tentatively, D is TRBD1 (6 bases). CDR3 length: 16 residues. V lost 4 bases and J lost 0, with 13 bases in between. Germline CDR1 is SGHRS and CDR2 is YFSETQ. CDR3 in DNA: TGCGCCAGCAGCCCGGAAGGGGGAACAACTAATGAAAAACTGTTTTTT. Encoded protein: CASSPEGGTTNEKLFF.

The chain combines TRBV5-1 with TRBJ2-1, with 10 bases fitting TRBD2. The CDR3 has 15 residues. Germline CDR1 and CDR2: SGHRS and YFSETQ. The V gene end was trimmed by 5 bases and the J gene end by 8 bases; junction bases not matched to a gene: 10. The CDR3 here is CASSSAGTSDHEQFF. CDR3 nucleotide sequence: TGCGCCAGCAGTTCCGCCGGGACTAGCGACCATGAGCAGTTCTTC.

The chain links TRBV19 to TRBJ2-2; possibly TRBD1 for D (5 bases). Trimming left V 3 bases short and J 4 bases short, with 12 bases between. Germline assignment: CDR1 LNHDA and CDR2 SQIVND (reference sequence). The CDR3 has 15 amino acids. In DNA, the CDR3 is TGTGCCAGTAGTATGCAGGGTAGGGGCACCGGGGAGCTGTTTTTT. Its protein product is CASSMQGRGTGELFF.

J is TRBJ2-5 and V is TRBV11-1; D possibly corresponds to TRBD1 (5 bases). Trimming stripped 0 bases from V and 4 bases from J, with 6 bases between. Germline V CDR1 and CDR2: SGHAT, FQDESV (reference sequence). This CDR3 is 13 amino acids long. The DNA for the CDR3 is TGTGCCAGCAGCTTAGCAGGGGCAGAGACCCAGTACTTC. Its translation is CASSLAGAETQYF. The full variable domain, in which reference TRBV11-1 and TRBJ2-5 provide the parts outside the CDR3, is EAEVAQSPRYKITEKSQAVAFWCDPISGHATLYWYRQILGQGPELLVQFQDESVVDDSQLPKDRFSAERLKGVDSTLKIQPAELGDSAMYLCASSLAGAETQYFGPGTRLLVL.

This clone was observed a few times. This specimen includes other DNA sequences encoding the same CDR3. The chain recombines TRBV5-1 with TRBJ2-3; 11 positions agree with TRBD2. Trimming removed 4 bases from V and 5 bases from J; junction bases left unmatched: 6. CDR3 length: 15 amino acids. Germline CDR1 reads SGHRS; CDR2 reads YFSETQ. CDR3 in amino acids: CASSLGTSGGDTQYF. CDR3 sequence (DNA): TGCGCCAGCAGCCTCGGGACTAGCGGAGGAGATACGCAGTATTTT.

This clone is a singleton in its sample. The chain has TRBV5-4 and TRBJ1-2; D remains ambiguous. Germline CDR1 reads SGHNT; CDR2 reads YYREEE (reference sequence). V lost 3 bases and J 0 bases, leaving 6 bases between the germline ends. The CDR3 totals 13 residues. CDR3 nucleotides: TGTGCCAGCAGCTCGACACCTAACTATGGCTACACCTTC. Translating it yields CASSSTPNYGYTF. Looking up the rest from reference TRBV5-4 and TRBJ1-2 gives the full variable domain: ETGVTQSPTHLIKTRGQQVTLRCSSQSGHNTVSWYQQALGQGPQFIFQYYREEENGRGNFPPRFSGLQFPNYSSELNVNALELDDSALYLCASSSTPNYGYTFGSGTRLTVV.

The chain carries TRBV5-1 and TRBJ2-1, with 9 bases aligning to TRBD2. Germline V lookup: CDR1 SGHRS, CDR2 YFSETQ. This CDR3 comprises 15 residues. V shed 0 bases, J shed 11 bases, and the junction held 9 bases outside the gene matches. CDR3 amino acids: CASSLGLAVGGQQFF. The CDR3 DNA reads as TGCGCCAGCAGCTTGGGACTAGCGGTGGGGGGACAGCAGTTCTTC.

The chain has TRBV5-1 and TRBJ2-7; D is possibly TRBD1 (5 bases). The CDR3 spans 15 residues. Trimming removed 6 bases from V and 2 bases from J, with 18 bases in between. Germline V gene lookup returns CDR1 SGHRS and CDR2 YFSETQ. DNA of the CDR3: TGCGCCAGCACCCCGAGGCCAGGGCTCCCCTACGAGCAGTACTTC. Amino acids: CASTPRPGLPYEQYF.

Only one count was recorded for this clone. The chain is built from TRBV29-1 and TRBJ2-7; 7 bases match TRBD1. This CDR3 has 13 residues. CDR1 and CDR2 (germline): SQVTM, ANQGSEA. Trimming took 4 bases from V and 2 from J; bases not matched to a gene: 5. Here the CDR3 reads CSVASGTAYEQYF. The CDR3 region has the DNA TGCAGCGTTGCCTCCGGGACAGCCTACGAGCAGTACTTC.

The chain carries TRBV5-1 and TRBJ1-3; D possibly corresponds to TRBD1 (5 bases). Germline V gives CDR1 SGHRS, CDR2 YFSETQ. Trimming stripped 0 bases from V and 7 bases from J, with 5 bases between. This CDR3 has 12 residues. CDR3 region: CASSLEGNTIYF. The CDR3 region has the DNA TGCGCCAGCAGCTTGGAGGGGAACACCATATATTTT. Using reference TRBV5-1 and TRBJ1-3 for the parts outside the CDR3, the full variable domain is KAGVTQTPRYLIKTRGQQVTLSCSPISGHRSVSWYQQTPGQGLQFLFEYFSETQRNKGNFPGRFSGRQFSNSRSEMNVSTLELGDSALYLCASSLEGNTIYFGEGSWLTVV.

The chain combines TRBV7-2 with TRBJ2-1; 8 bases align to TRBD2. V lost 0 bases to trimming and J lost 4 bases; unmatched junction nucleotides: 5. The CDR3 covers 16 residues. Germline V gives CDR1 SGHTA, CDR2 FQGNSA. The CDR3, as DNA: TGTGCCAGCAGCTTAGCCGTCGGGGGGGCTTACAATGAGCAGTTCTTC. Encoded protein: CASSLAVGGAYNEQFF.

This clone was seen only a few times. The rearrangement uses TRBV30 and TRBJ1-6, with a possible D match to TRBD1 (5 bases). V lost 0 bases and J lost 11, with 17 bases in between. The CDR3 length is 15 residues. Germline lookup yields CDR1 GTSNPN and CDR2 SVGIG (reference sequence). The chain's CDR3 is CAWSVQEVTIAPLHF. The CDR3 nucleotides read TGTGCCTGGAGTGTACAGGAAGTAACGATTGCACCCCTCCACTTT.

The chain combines TRBV5-1 with TRBJ2-5; TRBD2 matches 14 bases. V trimming: 4 bases; J trimming: 5 bases; junction bases outside the gene matches: 7. The CDR3 runs 16 residues. CDR1 is SGHRS and CDR2 is YFSETQ in the germline V gene. This CDR3 is CASSDGTSGGGETQYF. The CDR3 DNA sequence: TGCGCCAGCAGCGACGGGACTAGCGGGGGCGGGGAGACCCAGTACTTC.

The chain couples TRBV12-5 to TRBJ2-2; 9 nucleotides agree with TRBD1. Germline assignment: CDR1 LGHNT and CDR2 FRNRAP. This CDR3 is 12 amino acids long. V trimming: 6 bases; J trimming: 10 bases; junction bases outside the gene matches: 3. The chain's CDR3 is CASGRDREELFF. In nucleotides, the CDR3 is TGTGCTAGTGGCCGGGACAGGGAGGAGCTGTTTTTT.

The rearrangement joins TRBV5-1 to TRBJ2-1; 9 bases are shared with TRBD1. The CDR3 contains 15 residues. CDR1 is SGHRS and CDR2 is YFSETQ in the germline V gene. Losses at the gene ends were 4 bases for V and 9 bases for J; bases not matched to a gene: 11. In DNA, the CDR3 is TGCGCCAGCAGCCCCGGCCGGGGACAGGGCCTTGAGCAGTTCTTC. Its protein product is CASSPGRGQGLEQFF.